Included here is one TCR beta chain sequence, with context. What it binds is not known. This entry comes from a study of somatic mutations in cytotoxic T cells in rheumatoid arthritis. Study-wide results and limits: A rise in CD8+ clonality with age was seen in rheumatoid arthritis patients but not in healthy controls. Some patients, about an eighth of the roughly 65, had a largest CD8+ clone that exceeded 20% of CD8+ cells. Rheumatoid arthritis patients and age-matched healthy controls showed no significant difference in CD8+ T-cell clonality. The antigen targets of the expanded CD8+ clones were unknown.

Using immunoSEQ multiplex PCR, the repertoire was profiled, and TCRdb retains in-frame clones only, with some absent. The sample records more than 15,000 clones, roughly 73% being singletons. CDR1 and CDR2 (germline): DFQATT, SNEGSKA (reference sequence). The V end was cut by 0 bases, the J end by 8 bases, with 7 bases between. CDR3 length: 11 residues. The material sequenced was CD8+ T cells sorted from blood. The chain recombines TRBV20-1 with TRBJ1-2, with D tentatively TRBD1 (5 bases). The source is an adult with rheumatoid arthritis. The CDR3 reads CSARDGGGYTF. Here the CDR3 DNA reads TGCAGTGCTAGAGACGGGGGAGGCTACACCTTC.